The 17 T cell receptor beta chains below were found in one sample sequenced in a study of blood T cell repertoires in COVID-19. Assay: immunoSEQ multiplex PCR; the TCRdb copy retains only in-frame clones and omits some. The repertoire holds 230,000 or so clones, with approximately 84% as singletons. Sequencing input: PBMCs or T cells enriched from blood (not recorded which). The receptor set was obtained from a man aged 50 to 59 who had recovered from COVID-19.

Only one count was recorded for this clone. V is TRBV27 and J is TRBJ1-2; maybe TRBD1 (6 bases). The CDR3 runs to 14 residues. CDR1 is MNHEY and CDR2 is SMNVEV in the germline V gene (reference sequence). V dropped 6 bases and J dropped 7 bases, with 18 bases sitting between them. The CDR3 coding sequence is TGTGCCAGCAGATCCAGCAACAGAGGGGGTGGCTACACCTTC. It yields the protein CASRSSNRGGGYTF.

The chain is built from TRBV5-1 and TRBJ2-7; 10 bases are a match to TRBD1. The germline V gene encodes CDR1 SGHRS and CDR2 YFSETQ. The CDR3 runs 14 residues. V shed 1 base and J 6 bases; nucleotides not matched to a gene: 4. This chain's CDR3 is CASSLRDRGTEQYF. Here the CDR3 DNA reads TGCGCCAGCAGCTTGCGGGACAGGGGAACCGAGCAGTACTTC.

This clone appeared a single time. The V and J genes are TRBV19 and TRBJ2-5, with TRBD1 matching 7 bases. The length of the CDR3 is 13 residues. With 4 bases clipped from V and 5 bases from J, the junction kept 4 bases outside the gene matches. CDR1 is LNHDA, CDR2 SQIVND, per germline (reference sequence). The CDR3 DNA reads TGTGCCAGTAGTACGACAGGGTATGAGACCCAGTACTTC. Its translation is CASSTTGYETQYF.

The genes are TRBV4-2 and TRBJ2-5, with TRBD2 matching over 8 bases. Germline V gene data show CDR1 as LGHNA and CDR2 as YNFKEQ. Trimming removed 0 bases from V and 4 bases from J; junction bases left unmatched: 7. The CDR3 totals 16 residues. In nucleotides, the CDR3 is TGTGCCAGCAGCCAAGATGAAGCGGGAGAGGTAGAGACCCAGTACTTC. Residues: CASSQDEAGEVETQYF.

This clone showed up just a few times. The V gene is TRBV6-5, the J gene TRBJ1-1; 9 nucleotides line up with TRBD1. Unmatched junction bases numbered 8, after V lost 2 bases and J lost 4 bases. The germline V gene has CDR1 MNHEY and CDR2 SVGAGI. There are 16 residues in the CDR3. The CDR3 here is CASSYASGGQGTEAFF. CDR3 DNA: TGTGCCAGCAGTTACGCTTCTGGGGGACAGGGCACTGAAGCTTTCTTT.

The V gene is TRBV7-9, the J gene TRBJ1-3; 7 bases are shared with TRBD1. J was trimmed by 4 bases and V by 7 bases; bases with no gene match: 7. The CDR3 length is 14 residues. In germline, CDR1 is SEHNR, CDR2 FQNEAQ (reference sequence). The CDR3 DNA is TGTGCCAGCACGCCAGGGGGGAGAGGAAACACCATATATTTT. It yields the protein CASTPGGRGNTIYF.

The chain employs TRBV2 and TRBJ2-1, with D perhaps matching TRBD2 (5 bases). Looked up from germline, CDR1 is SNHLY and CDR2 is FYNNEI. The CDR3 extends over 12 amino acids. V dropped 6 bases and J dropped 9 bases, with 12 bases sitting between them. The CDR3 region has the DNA TGTGCCAGCAGAGAGGGTCTAGGTGAGCAGTTCTTC. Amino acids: CASREGLGEQFF.

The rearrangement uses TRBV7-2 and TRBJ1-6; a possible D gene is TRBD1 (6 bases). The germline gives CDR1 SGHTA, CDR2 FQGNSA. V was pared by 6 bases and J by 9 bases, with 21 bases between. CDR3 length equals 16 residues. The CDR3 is CASSPGVGGYSSPLHF. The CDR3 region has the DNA TGTGCCAGCAGTCCCGGCGTTGGGGGCTACTCTTCACCCCTCCACTTT.

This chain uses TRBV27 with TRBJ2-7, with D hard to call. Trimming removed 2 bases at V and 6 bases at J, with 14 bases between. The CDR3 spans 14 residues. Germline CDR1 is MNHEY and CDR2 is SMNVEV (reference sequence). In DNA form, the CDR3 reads TGTGCCAGCAGTTTAGACCCCCTAGGAAGCGAGCAGTACTTC. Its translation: CASSLDPLGSEQYF.

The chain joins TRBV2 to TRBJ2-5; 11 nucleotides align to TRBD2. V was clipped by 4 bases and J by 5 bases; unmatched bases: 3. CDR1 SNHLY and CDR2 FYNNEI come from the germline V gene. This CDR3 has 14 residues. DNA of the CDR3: TGTGCCAGCAGTGCGGCTAGCGGGGGGGAGACCCAGTACTTC. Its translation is CASSAASGGETQYF.

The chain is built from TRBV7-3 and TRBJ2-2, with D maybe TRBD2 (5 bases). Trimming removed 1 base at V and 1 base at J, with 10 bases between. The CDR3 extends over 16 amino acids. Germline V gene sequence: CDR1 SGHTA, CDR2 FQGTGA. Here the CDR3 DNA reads TGTGCCAGCAGCTTAAATGGGGAGTTGAACACCGGGGAGCTGTTTTTT. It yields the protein CASSLNGELNTGELFF.

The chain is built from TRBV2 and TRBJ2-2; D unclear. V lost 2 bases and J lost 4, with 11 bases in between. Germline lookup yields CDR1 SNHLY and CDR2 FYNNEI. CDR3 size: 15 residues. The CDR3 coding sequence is TGTGCCAGCAGTGAACAGCGCCGTGGCACCGGGGAGCTGTTTTTT. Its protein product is CASSEQRRGTGELFF.

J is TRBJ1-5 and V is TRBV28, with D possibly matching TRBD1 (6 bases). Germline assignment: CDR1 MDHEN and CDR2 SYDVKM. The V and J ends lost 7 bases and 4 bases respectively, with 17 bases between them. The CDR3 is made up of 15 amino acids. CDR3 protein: CASTPGGRINQPQHF. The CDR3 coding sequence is TGTGCCAGCACCCCGGGGGGGCGGATTAATCAGCCCCAGCATTTT. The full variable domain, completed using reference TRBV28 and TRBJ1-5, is DVKVTQSSRYLVKRTGEKVFLECVQDMDHENMFWYRQDPGLGLRLIYFSYDVKMKEKGDIPEGYSVSREKKERFSLILESASTNQTSMYLCASTPGGRINQPQHFGDGTRLSIL.

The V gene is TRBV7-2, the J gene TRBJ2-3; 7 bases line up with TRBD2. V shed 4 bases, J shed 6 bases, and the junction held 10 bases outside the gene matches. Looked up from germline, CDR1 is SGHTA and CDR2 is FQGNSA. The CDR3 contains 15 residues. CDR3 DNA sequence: TGTGCCAGCAGCTACCGCCCGGCGGGAGAGGATACGCAGTATTTT. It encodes CASSYRPAGEDTQYF.

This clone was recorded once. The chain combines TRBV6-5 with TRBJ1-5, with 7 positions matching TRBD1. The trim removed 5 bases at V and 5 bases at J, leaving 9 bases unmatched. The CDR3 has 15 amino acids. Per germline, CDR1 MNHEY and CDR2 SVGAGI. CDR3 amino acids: CASSIGQAQDQPQHF. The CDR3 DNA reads TGTGCCAGCAGTATCGGACAGGCACAGGATCAGCCCCAGCATTTT.

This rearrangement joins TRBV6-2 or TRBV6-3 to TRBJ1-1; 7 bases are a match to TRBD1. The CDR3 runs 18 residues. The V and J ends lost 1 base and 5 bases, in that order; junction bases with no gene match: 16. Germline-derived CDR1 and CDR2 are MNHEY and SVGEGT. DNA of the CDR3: TGTGCCAGCAGTTACTTTTACCCGCAGACAGGACAGGCGACTGAAGCTTTCTTT. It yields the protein CASSYFYPQTGQATEAFF.

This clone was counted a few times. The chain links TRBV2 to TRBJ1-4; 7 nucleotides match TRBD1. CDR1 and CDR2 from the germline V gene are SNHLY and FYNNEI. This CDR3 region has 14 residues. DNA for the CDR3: TGTGCGTCCTCTTCACTCCAGGGGGTTCAAAAACTGTTTTTT. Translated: CASSSLQGVQKLFF.